This TCR beta chain was found in a study of T cell responses to AZD1222 COVID-19 vaccine. Regarding the study as a whole: CD4 TCRs associated with vaccination spanned spike, dominating at 160-218 and 743-854.

Using immunoSEQ multiplex PCR, the repertoire was profiled, and TCRdb retains in-frame clones only, with some absent. The sample records 120,000 or so clones, approximately 90% being singletons. As for this clone: Its specificity is not known.

CDR1 is MNHNS and CDR2 is SASEGT in the germline V gene. Germline trimming cut 3 bases from V and 4 bases from J; bases unmatched to any gene: 6. This CDR3 spans 16 amino acids. The chain recombines TRBV6-1 with TRBJ2-1; 10 bases match TRBD2. The sample in question was peripheral blood, obtained 28 days after the second AZD1222 dose. This sequence was found in an adult who received the AZD1222 COVID-19 vaccine. The CDR3 DNA is TGTGCCAGCAGTGAGGCCAGCGGGGGGGCTTACAATGAGCAGTTCTTC. This encodes CASSEASGGAYNEQFF.